This TCR beta chain was retrieved from a study of OX40 agonist ivuxolimab in advanced cancers. The wider study: Dose-escalation patients had hepatocellular carcinoma, melanoma, renal cell or head and neck cancer. Whole-study results and caveats: Expansion of clones was among the lowest in partial responders at 0.1-3.0 mg/kg. Averaged across samples, CD8+ T cells carried more expanded clones than CD4+ did.

Clones were read by immunoSEQ multiplex PCR, and TCRdb kept only the in-frame ones, dropping some. The sample consists of about 66,000 clones, over 80% of them appearing once. To note about this clone: Its antigen is not identified.

Per germline, CDR1 SGHTA and CDR2 FQGTGA. The CDR3 loop spans 12 amino acids. The V and J ends lost 8 bases and 4 bases respectively, with 10 bases between them. Autoimmune disease history or systemic immunosuppression excluded patients. The source was CD4+ or CD8+ T cells sorted from blood, collected in a trial of the OX40 agonist ivuxolimab. This receptor was identified in an adult with an advanced solid tumor such as melanoma, head and neck, liver or kidney cancer. V gene TRBV7-3 combines with J gene TRBJ2-3; the D gene is possibly TRBD2 (5 bases). CDR3 in DNA: TGTGCCAGCGCCTCGGGGTCAGATACGCAGTATTTT. Translation: CASASGSDTQYF.